The 25 T cell receptor beta chains below were found in one sample sequenced in a study of T cell clonality in common variable immunodeficiency. Study-wide points: In common variable immunodeficiency, TCR beta chains reportedly carried fewer deletions and N-nucleotide insertions.

TCRdb's table, derived via immunoSEQ multiplex PCR, lists solely in-frame clones and lacks some. This record lists tens of thousands of clones, none seen once only, and the top ten clones contain about 5%. For these TCRs, the target antigens are not known. The sequenced material came from peripheral blood mononuclear cells. The source is a human donor with common variable immunodeficiency.

As to this clone: The read comes to an end 3 residues before the CDR3 does, leaving the germline J gene to fill in the end. The rearrangement uses TRBV5-1 and TRBJ2-1; 11 positions match TRBD1. V gave up 0 bases and J gave up 6 bases; unmatched junction bases: 2. Germline V gene data show CDR1 as SGHRS and CDR2 as YFSETQ. The CDR3 runs to 15 residues. CDR3 sequence reads: CASSLVGTGGNEQFF. The DNA read from the CDR3 is TGCGCCAGCAGCTTGGTAGGGACAGGGGGCAATGAG. Full variable domain (rest looked up from reference TRBV5-1 and TRBJ2-1): KAGVTQTPRYLIKTRGQQVTLSCSPISGHRSVSWYQQTPGQGLQFLFEYFSETQRNKGNFPGRFSGRQFSNSRSEMNVSTLELGDSALYLCASSLVGTGGNEQFFGPGTRLTVL.

This clone has only a few counts. The read ends 3 residues before the CDR3 terminus; that terminus is restored from the germline J gene. The chain employs TRBV2 and TRBJ2-7; D ambiguous. The germline V and J ends were trimmed by 8 bases and 2 bases, with 4 bases remaining between them. Germline CDR1 and CDR2: SNHLY and FYNNEI. The CDR3 totals 10 residues. CDR3 amino acids: CASGTYEQYF. CDR3 DNA (partial): TGTGCCAGCGGCACCTACGAG.

In its sample, this clone was seen many times. The germline gene is not matched at one end of the junction; a read error may be the cause. The read finishes 3 residues shy of the CDR3 end, and the germline J gene is used to complete it. This sequence joins TRBV4-2 and TRBJ2-7, with D perhaps TRBD2 (6 bases). The CDR3 loop spans 14 amino acids. CDR1 LGHNA and CDR2 YNFKEQ come from the germline V gene. The CDR3 sequence is CASSLAGTSYEQYF. The DNA read from the CDR3 is TGCGCCAGCAGCCTAGCCGGGACTTCATACGAG.

This clone showed up many times. The read gets to within 3 residues of the CDR3 end, and the germline J gene fills in the rest. This sequence joins TRBV30 and TRBJ2-3, with 10 positions matching TRBD2. The V and J ends lost 3 bases and 2 bases, in that order; junction bases with no gene match: 11. The CDR3 covers 17 residues. The germline V gene has CDR1 GTSNPN and CDR2 SVGIG (reference sequence). CDR3 DNA, as far as it was read: TGTGCCTGGAGGGATGGTCGACTAGCGGGTATCACAGATACG. Translated, it gives CAWRDGRLAGITDT. The whole CDR3 protein is CAWRDGRLAGITDTQYF. The full variable domain, rest sourced from reference TRBV30 and TRBJ2-3, is SQTIHQWPATLVQPVGSPLSLECTVEGTSNPNLYWYRQAAGRGLQLLFYSVGIGQISSEVPQNLSASRPQDRQFILSSKKLLLSDSGFYLCAWRDGRLAGITDTQYFGPGTRLTVL.

This clone was observed a handful of times. The observed sequence ends 3 residues before the CDR3 terminus, with the missing tail filled in from the germline J gene. This sequence joins TRBV19 and TRBJ1-1; TRBD1 agrees at 8 bases. Germline CDR1 and CDR2: LNHDA and SQIVND (reference sequence). CDR3 length equals 14 residues. Unmatched junction bases numbered 9, after V lost 9 bases and J lost 3 bases. The CDR3 protein is CASTGTGRDTEAFF. Incomplete CDR3 DNA: TGTGCCAGCACTGGGACAGGTCGGGACACTGAA.

This clone was counted between two and nine times. The read terminates 3 residues ahead of where the CDR3 ends, so the germline J gene completes it. The genes are TRBV13 and TRBJ2-3; D is unresolved. Germline values: CDR1 PRHDT, CDR2 FYEKMQ (reference sequence). Trimming shortened V by 5 bases and J by 5 bases, and 8 bases separated the two germline ends. There are 12 residues in the CDR3. The sequenced CDR3 bases are TGTGCCAGCAGCCCCAGTATAGATACG. Its translation: CASSPSIDT. The CDR3, in full, reads CASSPSIDTQYF.

At least ten counts were recorded for this clone. The sequenced fragment ends 3 residues before the CDR3 boundary, so the rest is inferred from the germline J gene. V gene TRBV18 combines with J gene TRBJ2-7, with D perhaps matching TRBD1 (7 bases). V was shortened by 3 bases and J by 2 bases, with 14 bases between the two germline ends. The CDR3 contains 15 residues. Per the germline V gene, CDR1 is KGHSH and CDR2 is LQKENI. The CDR3 protein is CASSPGGGATYEQYF. The sequenced part of the CDR3 DNA is TGTGCCAGCTCACCTGGAGGGGGCGCCACCTACGAG.

This clone turned up a few times. Read data end 3 residues before the CDR3 end; the end is taken from the germline J gene. This rearrangement joins TRBV30 to TRBJ2-5, with 7 positions matching TRBD2. The CDR3 extends over 12 amino acids. Trimming removed 3 bases from V and 6 bases from J; junction bases left unmatched: 4. Germline CDR1 GTSNPN, CDR2 SVGIG (reference sequence). The DNA read from the CDR3 is TGTGCCTGGAGAGACAGCGGGAAGACC. Amino acid sequence: CAWRDSGKT. The entire CDR3 is CAWRDSGKTQYF.

As regards this clone: The CDR3 goes on 3 residues after the read ends, and that part is filled in from the germline J gene. The rearrangement links TRBV18 to TRBJ1-1, with TRBD1 as a possible D gene (5 bases). The germline V gene has CDR1 KGHSH and CDR2 LQKENI. This CDR3 comprises 15 residues. The V end lost 4 bases, the J end lost 4 bases, and 16 bases lay between the germline ends. The CDR3 loop reads CASSLKDGHRTEAFF. The sequenced CDR3 bases are TGTGCCAGCTCACTCAAGGACGGACATCGCACTGAA.

At least ten counts were recorded for this clone. The observed sequence ends 3 residues before the CDR3 terminus, with the missing tail filled in from the germline J gene. V usage is TRBV20-1 and J usage is TRBJ1-1; D is perhaps TRBD1 (5 bases). There are 13 residues in the CDR3. V was pared by 5 bases and J by 4 bases, with 14 bases between. Germline V gene lookup returns CDR1 DFQATT and CDR2 SNEGSKA (reference sequence). CDR3 DNA, as far as it was read: TGCAGTGCTTATCAGGGAGGCGGCACTGAA. Protein product: CSAYQGGGTE. The complete CDR3 reads CSAYQGGGTEAFF.

On this clone: The read ends 3 residues before the CDR3 terminus; that terminus is restored from the germline J gene. The chain employs TRBV7-3 and TRBJ2-7; D is possibly TRBD1 or TRBD2 (5 bases each). CDR1 and CDR2 from the germline V gene are SGHTA and FQGTGA. This CDR3 has 15 amino acids. Trimming stripped 5 bases from V and 0 bases from J, with 14 bases between. CDR3 DNA, as far as it was read: TGTGCCAGCAGCCAAACAGGAGGTAGCTCCTACGAG. Translating it yields CASSQTGGSSYE. In full, the CDR3 reads CASSQTGGSSYEQYF.

For this clone: The CDR3 is cut off 3 residues early in the read; its end comes from the germline J gene. The rearrangement joins TRBV19 to TRBJ1-1; a weak D match, TRBD1 (5 bases). CDR3 length: 13 residues. Deletions cut 7 bases from V and 4 bases from J, with 13 bases between. CDR1 is LNHDA and CDR2 is SQIVND in the germline V gene (reference sequence). The chain's CDR3 is CASIGKGSTEAFF. CDR3 DNA (partial): TGTGCCAGTATAGGGAAGGGGAGCACTGAA.

In the case of this clone: The CDR3 is cut off 3 residues early in the read; its end comes from the germline J gene. The chain links TRBV5-1 to TRBJ1-6; TRBD1 agrees at 8 bases. The CDR3 covers 15 residues. The junction had 3 bases not matched to a gene; V was cut back by 0 bases and J by 7 bases. Germline CDR1 is SGHRS and CDR2 is YFSETQ. The CDR3 DNA, read in part, is TGCGCCAGCAGCTTGGGACAGGGGTTAAATTCACCC. Residues: CASSLGQGLNSP. From start to end, the CDR3 is CASSLGQGLNSPLHF.

This clone was counted ten times or more. Coverage ceases 3 residues before the CDR3 finishes, and the germline J gene fills in the end. The J gene is TRBJ1-6, the V gene TRBV18, with a tentative D call TRBD1 (6 bases). Germline V gene sequence: CDR1 KGHSH, CDR2 LQKENI. This CDR3 contains 14 residues. Deletions cut 3 bases from V and 7 bases from J, with 10 bases between. This chain's CDR3 is CASSPGTTNSPLHF. Incomplete CDR3 DNA: TGTGCCAGCTCACCGGGGACAACAAATTCACCC.

This clone has only a few counts. The read halts 3 residues ahead of the CDR3 end, with the missing end drawn from the germline J gene. V usage is TRBV2 and J usage is TRBJ2-7, with unresolved D. The CDR3 runs to 11 residues. CDR1 and CDR2 from the germline V gene are SNHLY and FYNNEI. The V end was cut by 5 bases, the J end by 4 bases, with 6 bases between. The chain's CDR3 is CASSSLYEQYF. Incomplete CDR3 DNA: TGTGCCAGCAGTTCCCTTTACGAG.

Partial CDR3 DNA: TGTGCCAGCAGCTTAGGCGGAGACCCTTCCTACGAG. It yields the protein CASSLGGDPSYE. Given in full, the CDR3 is CASSLGGDPSYEQYF. The chain recombines TRBV7-9 with TRBJ2-7; D unresolved. The read stops 3 residues short of the end of the CDR3; the missing end is completed from the germline J gene. The germline CDR1 and CDR2 sequences are SEHNR and FQNEAQ (reference sequence). The CDR3 has 15 residues. Trimming removed 1 base from V and 1 base from J, with 11 bases in between.

Points on this clone: The read ends 3 residues early relative to the CDR3; the germline J gene fills the gap. The V gene is TRBV19, the J gene TRBJ2-1; 8 bases fit TRBD2. Losses at the gene ends were 4 bases for V and 3 bases for J; bases not matched to a gene: 8. The CDR3 totals 16 residues. Germline CDR1 LNHDA, CDR2 SQIVND (reference sequence). This CDR3 reads CASSTERLAIYNEQFF. Partial CDR3 DNA: TGTGCCAGTAGTACCGAACGACTAGCGATCTACAATGAG.

The sample holds a few counts of this clone. The read ends 3 residues early relative to the CDR3; the germline J gene fills the gap. The V gene is TRBV19, the J gene TRBJ2-2; 11 nucleotides agree with TRBD2. This CDR3 spans 15 amino acids. Trimming at V came to 8 bases and at J to 3 bases, leaving 5 bases not matched to a gene. Germline V gene lookup returns CDR1 LNHDA and CDR2 SQIVND (reference sequence). CDR3 in amino acids: CASQPSGGYTGELFF. Partial CDR3 DNA: TGTGCCAGTCAGCCTAGCGGGGGGTACACCGGGGAG.

This clone was counted at least ten times. Read data end 3 residues before the CDR3 end; the end is taken from the germline J gene. The gene calls are TRBV12-3 or TRBV12-4 and TRBJ1-1; 7 bases agree with TRBD1. The CDR3 totals 13 residues. V shed 6 bases and J 4 bases; nucleotides not matched to a gene: 5. The CDR3 DNA, read in part, is TGTGCCAGCAGCAAGGGGGCCGGCACTGAA. Its protein product is CASSKGAGTE. The full-length CDR3 reads as CASSKGAGTEAFF.

This clone was recorded a few times. The missing CDR3 end, 3 residues past where the read stops, is filled in from the germline J gene. This sequence joins TRBV7-9 and TRBJ2-7, with 7 nucleotides matching TRBD1. There are 15 residues in the CDR3. The V gene end was trimmed by 5 bases and the J gene end by 4 bases; junction bases not matched to a gene: 11. Germline loops: CDR1 SEHNR, CDR2 FQNEAQ (reference sequence). CDR3 DNA, as far as it was read: TGTGCCAGCAGCCTCCAGACAGGGCCCGAATACGAG. This gives the protein CASSLQTGPEYE. From start to end, the CDR3 is CASSLQTGPEYEQYF.

Comment on this clone: The CDR3 end lies 3 residues beyond the end of the read and is filled in from the germline J gene. The chain carries TRBV23-1 and TRBJ2-3, with TRBD1 as a possible D gene (5 bases). TRBV23-1 is labeled an ORF, and its function is uncertain. This CDR3 is built from 18 residues. Trimming pared 10 bases from V and 0 bases from J, leaving 26 bases between. CDR3 residues: CAIQGAALALVSTDTQYF. The sequenced part of the CDR3 DNA is TGCGCCATCCAAGGGGCTGCTTTGGCACTTGTAAGCACAGATACG.

This clone is deemed medium-sized (0.01 to 0.1%). The read comes to an end 3 residues before the CDR3 does, leaving the germline J gene to fill in the end. This chain links TRBV30 with TRBJ1-5, with 9 bases matching TRBD1. CDR3 size: 16 residues. Trimming removed 2 bases from V and 8 bases from J; junction bases left unmatched: 13. Germline loops: CDR1 GTSNPN, CDR2 SVGIG (reference sequence). This CDR3 reads CAWSSPRTGEKKPQHF. The part of the CDR3 DNA that was read is TGTGCCTGGAGTTCCCCAAGGACAGGGGAAAAGAAGCCC.

There are a few counts of this clone. The CDR3 is cut off 3 residues early in the read; its end comes from the germline J gene. The V call is TRBV2, the J call TRBJ2-7; 11 nucleotides align to TRBD2. The V gene end was trimmed by 6 bases and the J gene end by 4 bases; junction bases not matched to a gene: 11. Germline V CDR1 and CDR2: SNHLY, FYNNEI. The CDR3 loop spans 16 amino acids. The CDR3 bases that were read are TGTGCCAGCAGACAATTTATAGCGGGGGGGAGATACGAG. This gives the protein CASRQFIAGGRYE. The entire CDR3 reads CASRQFIAGGRYEQYF. The full variable domain, rest sourced from reference TRBV2 and TRBJ2-7, is EPEVTQTPSHQVTQMGQEVILRCVPISNHLYFYWYRQILGQKVEFLVSFYNNEISEKSEIFDDQFSVERPDGSNFTLKIRSTKLEDSAMYFCASRQFIAGGRYEQYFGPGTRLTVT.

To note about this clone: The read comes to an end 3 residues before the CDR3 does, leaving the germline J gene to fill in the end. The rearrangement joins TRBV20-1 to TRBJ2-5, with TRBD2 matching 8 bases. Germline-derived CDR1 and CDR2 are DFQATT and SNEGSKA (reference sequence). The CDR3 runs 18 residues. V lost 5 bases, J lost 1 base, and 18 bases stayed unmatched. This chain's CDR3 is CSARELVGAGALQETQYF. The CDR3 bases that were read are TGCAGTGCTCGGGAATTAGTAGGAGCGGGGGCCCTCCAAGAGACC.

The sample holds many counts of this clone. The observed sequence ends 3 residues before the CDR3 terminus, with the missing tail filled in from the germline J gene. The chain carries TRBV19 and TRBJ2-1; tentative D call: TRBD1 (6 bases). V dropped 5 bases and J dropped 4 bases, with 9 bases sitting between them. There are 13 residues in the CDR3. CDR1 LNHDA and CDR2 SQIVND come from the germline V gene (reference sequence). The sequenced CDR3 bases are TGTGCCAGTAGTTACCAGGGGTACAATGAG. This sequence encodes CASSYQGYNE. The CDR3 in its entirety is CASSYQGYNEQFF.